These 8 T cell receptor beta chains share one sample of origin, sequenced in a study of T-cell memory formation after mild COVID-19. TCRdb ran MiXCR on the 5' RACE reads and lists one entry per CDR3 protein. The table has roughly 600,000 distinct CDR3 sequences, roughly 18% seen once. Sequencing used PBMCs or a T cell subset sorted from them (not recorded which). The receptors were sampled from an adult woman who had mild COVID-19 (a few samples of this study predate the infection). Cell type and time point are not known.

This clonotype has just a few counts. The chain is built from TRBV7-9 and TRBJ2-2, with 7 bases matching TRBD1. This CDR3 is 16 amino acids long. Germline V gene data show CDR1 as SEHNR and CDR2 as FQNEAQ (reference sequence). V was clipped by 5 bases and J by 5 bases; unmatched bases: 11. DNA of the CDR3: TGTGCCAGCAGCGCTCCTTCGACAGGGAGTACCGGGGAGCTGTTTTTT. It is translated as CASSAPSTGSTGELFF.

V usage is TRBV12-3 or TRBV12-4 and J usage is TRBJ1-5; D ambiguous. This CDR3 comprises 13 residues. V gave up 1 base and J gave up 7 bases, with 8 bases separating them. Here the CDR3 DNA reads TGTGCCAGCAGTTTAGTAGACAACCAGCCCCAGCATTTT. Translating gives CASSLVDNQPQHF.

There are a few counts of this clonotype. This chain links TRBV24-1 with TRBJ1-2; 7 nucleotides match TRBD1. Germline CDR1 KGHDR, CDR2 SFDVKD. V trimming: 3 bases; J trimming: 6 bases; junction bases outside the gene matches: 15. CDR3 length: 17 amino acids. The CDR3 bases are TGTGCCACCAGTGATCCTTTAGAGCTCTTGACAGGGAATGGCTACACCTTC. Encoded protein: CATSDPLELLTGNGYTF.

This clonotype occurred a few times. The V gene is TRBV12-5, the J gene TRBJ2-7; tentatively, D is TRBD1 (6 bases). The CDR3 sequence is 12 residues long. Trimming removed 5 bases at V and 6 bases at J, with 11 bases between. Germline CDR1 and CDR2: LGHNT and FRNRAP. CDR3 residues: CASGPTGLEQYF. For the CDR3, the DNA is TGTGCTAGTGGTCCGACAGGACTCGAGCAGTACTTC.

This clonotype came up a few times. V is TRBV27 and J is TRBJ2-7, with 12 bases aligning to TRBD2. The CDR3 consists of 16 residues. Germline V gives CDR1 MNHEY, CDR2 SMNVEV (reference sequence). After removal of 7 bases from V and 3 bases from J, the junction contained 10 bases not matched to a gene. The CDR3 here is CASTKEGGLAGYEQYF. As DNA, the CDR3 is TGTGCCAGCACGAAGGAGGGGGGACTAGCGGGCTACGAGCAGTACTTC.

This clonotype has a count of ten or more. The V and J genes are TRBV20-1 and TRBJ2-1; D unresolved. Germline CDR1 and CDR2: DFQATT and SNEGSKA (reference sequence). The ends were cut back, 0 bases at V and 9 bases at J, with 9 bases in the middle. This CDR3 contains 12 residues. The DNA for the CDR3 is TGCAGTGCTAGAGATCTAGGTGTTGAGCAGTTCTTC. Its translation: CSARDLGVEQFF.

This clonotype was seen many times. V is TRBV7-3 and J is TRBJ2-1; D gene unclear. Trimming shortened V by 1 base and J by 5 bases, and 3 bases separated the two germline ends. The length of the CDR3 is 12 residues. The germline gives CDR1 SGHTA, CDR2 FQGTGA. The CDR3 protein is CASSLSNNEQFF. The CDR3 nucleotides are TGTGCCAGCAGCTTAAGCAACAATGAGCAGTTCTTC.

This sequence joins TRBV30 and TRBJ2-7; weak D call: TRBD2 (5 bases). CDR1 is GTSNPN, CDR2 SVGIG, per germline (reference sequence). Deletions cut 3 bases from V and 2 bases from J, with 11 bases between. The length of the CDR3 is 13 residues. CDR3 DNA sequence: TGTGCCTGGAGCAAGGGAGACCCCTACGAGCAGTACTTC. Amino acids: CAWSKGDPYEQYF.